These 31 T cell receptor beta chains originate from one sample sequenced in a study of Ad26.COV2.S vaccination and SARS-CoV-2 variants. Treatment of the sample: about 20 received Ad26.COV2.S at low or high dose, single or two shots; about 5 received placebo; per-sample allocation not given. Day 63 after the first vaccine or placebo injection was the time point for sampling. Some clones are missing from TCRdb's copy, which holds only in-frame ones; the method was immunoSEQ multiplex PCR. The sample holds about 400,000 clones, roughly 90% seen once. The material was peripheral blood, obtained in a trial of Ad26.COV2.S vaccine versus placebo. The receptors come from a person aged 18-65 years who received the Ad26.COV2.S COVID-19 vaccine or a placebo.

This chain links TRBV19 with TRBJ1-2; TRBD1 might be the D (6 bases). The V end was cut by 7 bases, the J end by 0 bases, with 9 bases between. CDR3 length equals 13 residues. The V gene's germline CDR1 is LNHDA and CDR2 SQIVND (reference sequence). CDR3 nucleotides: TGTGCCAGTAAAGGGGGGTCTAACTATGGCTACACCTTC. This gives the protein CASKGGSNYGYTF.

V and J are TRBV4-1 and TRBJ2-3, with TRBD2 identical over 12 bases. The CDR3 contains 15 residues. The germline gives CDR1 MGHRA, CDR2 YSYEKL. The trim removed 2 bases at V and 4 bases at J, leaving 1 base unmatched. This CDR3 reads CASSQLAGGPDTQYF. CDR3 nucleotide sequence: TGCGCCAGCAGCCAACTAGCGGGGGGGCCAGATACGCAGTATTTT.

This chain links TRBV28 with TRBJ1-1; TRBD1 matches at 7 bases. V lost 9 bases and J lost 4; bases outside the gene matches: 8. CDR3 size: 13 residues. Per germline, CDR1 MDHEN and CDR2 SYDVKM. The CDR3 region is CASRQGVPTEAFF. The CDR3 DNA reads as TGTGCCAGTCGACAGGGTGTGCCCACTGAAGCTTTCTTT.

The J gene is TRBJ1-4, the V gene TRBV18; D is uncertain. CDR1 and CDR2 from the germline V gene are KGHSH and LQKENI. Trimming stripped 3 bases from V and 4 bases from J, with 9 bases between. The length of the CDR3 is 14 residues. The CDR3 protein is CASSPRGNNEKLFF. The CDR3 DNA follows: TGTGCCAGCTCACCCCGAGGGAATAATGAAAAACTGTTTTTT.

V and J are TRBV19 and TRBJ1-3; possible D gene TRBD1, 5 bases. Germline V CDR1 and CDR2: LNHDA, SQIVND (reference sequence). The CDR3 runs to 14 residues. The V end was cut by 6 bases, the J end by 0 bases, with 9 bases between. The CDR3 coding sequence is TGTGCCAGTAGCACCAGGGCCTCTGGAAACACCATATATTTT. It codes for CASSTRASGNTIYF.

This chain connects TRBV6-6 to TRBJ2-3, with D perhaps TRBD1 or TRBD2 (5 bases each). The CDR3 extends over 15 amino acids. Germline V lookup: CDR1 MNHNY, CDR2 SVGAGI (reference sequence). The V gene lost 2 bases and the J gene lost 2 bases, with 11 bases spanning the gap. CDR3 bases: TGTGCCAGCAGTTACAGCGGCAGGGTCACAGATACGCAGTATTTT. This sequence encodes CASSYSGRVTDTQYF.

The genes are TRBV6-6 and TRBJ1-1; 7 nucleotides align to TRBD1. Losses at the gene ends were 5 bases for V and 1 base for J; bases not matched to a gene: 10. This CDR3 contains 16 residues. CDR1 and CDR2 (germline): MNHNY, SVGAGI (reference sequence). CDR3 sequence: CASSPPTGVRNTEAFF. CDR3 coding DNA: TGTGCCAGCAGTCCCCCAACAGGGGTAAGGAACACTGAAGCTTTCTTT.

The gene calls are TRBV5-1 and TRBJ1-4; weak D call: TRBD1 (5 bases). V shed 4 bases and J shed 8 bases, with 15 bases lying between them. The germline CDR1 and CDR2 sequences are SGHRS and YFSETQ. CDR3 size: 14 residues. CDR3 sequence reads: CASSVQAGYEKLFF. As DNA, the CDR3 is TGCGCCAGCAGCGTACAGGCAGGCTACGAAAAACTGTTTTTT.

The V call is TRBV5-1, the J call TRBJ2-2; 7 bases are a match to TRBD2. V shed 3 bases and J 4 bases; nucleotides not matched to a gene: 12. Germline V lookup: CDR1 SGHRS, CDR2 YFSETQ. The CDR3 totals 17 residues. The CDR3 bases are TGCGCCAGCAGCTCTCGTGGGAGCGGGGTCGTCACCGGGGAGCTGTTTTTT. It is translated as CASSSRGSGVVTGELFF. Using reference TRBV5-1 and TRBJ2-2 for the parts outside the CDR3, the full variable domain is KAGVTQTPRYLIKTRGQQVTLSCSPISGHRSVSWYQQTPGQGLQFLFEYFSETQRNKGNFPGRFSGRQFSNSRSEMNVSTLELGDSALYLCASSSRGSGVVTGELFFGEGSRLTVL.

This chain joins TRBV3-1 (or the pseudogene TRBV3-2) and TRBJ1-2; 9 bases line up with TRBD1. V trimming: 4 bases; J trimming: 4 bases; junction bases outside the gene matches: 7. The CDR3 spans 15 residues. Per the germline V gene, CDR1 is LGHDT and CDR2 is YNNKEL (reference sequence). CDR3 sequence (DNA): TGTGCCAGCAGCCCCTGGGACAGGGTGAGCTATGGCTACACCTTC. Encoded protein: CASSPWDRVSYGYTF.

The DNA for the CDR3 is TGTGCCAGCAGCTTTACGAGCACCATATATTTT. The encoded protein is CASSFTSTIYF. The gene calls are TRBV11-2 and TRBJ1-3; unclear D gene. Germline V CDR1 and CDR2: SGHAT, FQNNGV. The CDR3 consists of 11 residues. Trimming cost V 3 bases and J 9 bases, with 6 bases left between them.

The genes are TRBV4-3 and TRBJ1-6; 7 bases match TRBD1. There are 14 residues in the CDR3. Germline CDR1 reads LGHNA; CDR2 reads YSLEER. The V and J ends lost 0 bases and 11 bases, in that order; junction bases with no gene match: 4. The CDR3 region is CASSQDDRVTPLHF. Written as DNA, the CDR3 is TGCGCCAGCAGCCAAGATGACAGGGTTACACCCCTCCACTTT.

The chain combines TRBV28 with TRBJ1-5, with D maybe TRBD1 (6 bases). V dropped 7 bases and J dropped 1 base, with 17 bases sitting between them. Germline V gene sequence: CDR1 MDHEN, CDR2 SYDVKM. The CDR3 length is 16 residues. This CDR3 reads CASNTQGGGSNQPQHF. The CDR3 DNA follows: TGTGCCAGCAACACCCAAGGAGGGGGAAGCAATCAGCCCCAGCATTTT.

The chain joins TRBV6-6 to TRBJ1-2; 7 nucleotides match TRBD1. The CDR3 is 15 amino acids. Germline V gives CDR1 MNHNY, CDR2 SVGAGI (reference sequence). Germline trimming cut 10 bases from V and 4 bases from J; bases unmatched to any gene: 15. The CDR3 loop reads CAIGDLDREGYGYTF. DNA for the CDR3: TGTGCCATCGGAGATCTAGACAGGGAAGGCTATGGCTACACCTTC.

V gene TRBV3-1 (or the pseudogene TRBV3-2) combines with J gene TRBJ1-2, with D possibly matching TRBD1 (5 bases). This CDR3 comprises 12 residues. The germline gives CDR1 LGHDT, CDR2 YNNKEL (reference sequence). The ends were cut back, 3 bases at V and 8 bases at J, with 10 bases in the middle. The CDR3 sequence is CASSQGGVGYTF. The CDR3 DNA is TGTGCCAGCAGCCAGGGGGGTGTCGGCTACACCTTC.

J is TRBJ1-5 and V is TRBV24-1; 7 nucleotides line up with TRBD1. The V and J ends lost 3 bases and 0 bases, in that order; junction bases with no gene match: 13. Germline CDR1 is KGHDR and CDR2 is SFDVKD. The CDR3 extends over 19 amino acids. The DNA for the CDR3 is TGTGCCACCAGTGATCCCGCCGAGGACAGGACGTATAGCAATCAGCCCCAGCATTTT. The encoded protein is CATSDPAEDRTYSNQPQHF.

The chain joins TRBV5-1 to TRBJ1-3; D unresolved. CDR1 SGHRS and CDR2 YFSETQ come from the germline V gene. Between the trimmed V and J ends, which lost 4 bases and 4 bases, there was a span of 18 bases. CDR3 length equals 16 residues. As DNA, the CDR3 is TGCGCCAGCAGCCCAGAAGCGGGTACTAACGGAAACACCATATATTTT. It is translated as CASSPEAGTNGNTIYF.

The gene calls are TRBV18 and TRBJ1-2; no clear D gene. Germline lookup yields CDR1 KGHSH and CDR2 LQKENI. Trimming removed 6 bases at V and 3 bases at J, with 11 bases between. There are 13 residues in the CDR3. CDR3 in DNA: TGTGCCAGCTCCCCAACACGGGACTATGGCTACACCTTC. Translation: CASSPTRDYGYTF.

The chain uses TRBV9 and TRBJ1-1; D gene uncertain. The V end lost 2 bases, the J end lost 5 bases, and 13 bases lay between the germline ends. The CDR3 spans 14 residues. From germline, CDR1 is SGDLS and CDR2 YYNGEE. The CDR3 reads CASSVKTEGTEAFF. CDR3 sequence (DNA): TGTGCCAGCAGCGTTAAAACCGAAGGGACTGAAGCTTTCTTT.

This rearrangement joins TRBV18 to TRBJ2-3, with D perhaps TRBD2 (5 bases). The germline V and J ends were trimmed by 3 bases and 0 bases, with 19 bases remaining between them. The CDR3 loop spans 18 amino acids. The germline gives CDR1 KGHSH, CDR2 LQKENI. DNA of the CDR3: TGTGCCAGCTCACCTAAGCTCTTGGGCGGGTCTAGCACAGATACGCAGTATTTT. Translated, it gives CASSPKLLGGSSTDTQYF.

This clone came up a few times. The gene calls are TRBV19 and TRBJ1-5; D is possibly TRBD1 (6 bases). The V gene lost 5 bases and the J gene lost 0 bases, with 17 bases spanning the gap. From germline, CDR1 is LNHDA and CDR2 SQIVND (reference sequence). The CDR3 totals 17 residues. The CDR3 protein is CASSFRTDRYSNQPQHF. CDR3 coding DNA: TGTGCCAGTAGTTTCCGGACAGACCGATATAGCAATCAGCCCCAGCATTTT.

CDR3 nucleotide sequence: TGCGCCAGCAGCTTGGTGTCAGGGGGCTTGAGTGAGCAGTTCTTC. Its protein product is CASSLVSGGLSEQFF. The genes are TRBV5-1 and TRBJ2-1, with 8 bases lining up with TRBD1. Trimming removed 0 bases from V and 9 bases from J; junction bases left unmatched: 8. Germline V gene data show CDR1 as SGHRS and CDR2 as YFSETQ. The CDR3 runs to 15 residues. The whole variable domain, filled in from reference TRBV5-1 and TRBJ2-1, reads KAGVTQTPRYLIKTRGQQVTLSCSPISGHRSVSWYQQTPGQGLQFLFEYFSETQRNKGNFPGRFSGRQFSNSRSEMNVSTLELGDSALYLCASSLVSGGLSEQFFGPGTRLTVL.

This clone has only a few counts. The rearrangement links TRBV7-2 to TRBJ1-2, with 7 bases that match TRBD1. This CDR3 region has 15 residues. J lost 4 bases, V lost 2 bases, and 7 bases had no gene match. Germline CDR1 is SGHTA and CDR2 is FQGNSA. The CDR3 loop reads CASSLRDREPYGYTF. The CDR3 DNA is TGTGCCAGCAGCTTACGAGACAGGGAACCCTATGGCTACACCTTC.

The rearrangement links TRBV5-8 to TRBJ1-5; D is possibly TRBD1 (5 bases). This CDR3 is built from 14 residues. The germline V gene encodes CDR1 SGHTS and CDR2 YDEGEE. Trimming removed 3 bases from V and 0 bases from J, with 7 bases in between. The CDR3 nucleotides read TGTGCCAGCAGCTCAGGGTATAGCAATCAGCCCCAGCATTTT. This codes for CASSSGYSNQPQHF.

The V call is TRBV6-5, the J call TRBJ2-5; D perhaps matches TRBD2 (5 bases). V was shortened by 1 base and J by 5 bases, with 14 bases between the two germline ends. The germline V gene has CDR1 MNHEY and CDR2 SVGAGI. This CDR3 has 15 amino acids. The CDR3: CASSYYGSSRETQYF. CDR3 nucleotide sequence: TGTGCCAGCAGTTACTATGGGAGTAGCAGGGAGACCCAGTACTTC.

The V call is TRBV5-1, the J call TRBJ1-1, with D perhaps matching TRBD1 (6 bases). Germline V lookup: CDR1 SGHRS, CDR2 YFSETQ. Trimming removed 0 bases from V and 0 bases from J, with 12 bases in between. The CDR3 runs to 16 residues. CDR3 loop: CASSLVPGAMNTEAFF. The CDR3, as DNA: TGCGCCAGCAGCTTGGTTCCGGGGGCAATGAACACTGAAGCTTTCTTT.

This chain links TRBV7-6 with TRBJ1-2, with D uncertain. The V and J ends lost 5 bases and 2 bases respectively, with 9 bases between them. Germline-derived CDR1 and CDR2 are SGHVS and FNYEAQ. The CDR3 has 13 residues. CDR3 DNA sequence: TGTGCCAGCAGCCAACGGTTCAACTATGGCTACACCTTC. Residues: CASSQRFNYGYTF.

The genes are TRBV5-4 and TRBJ2-1; weak D call: TRBD1 (5 bases). CDR3 length equals 12 residues. With 4 bases removed from V and 8 bases from J, the gap between germline ends came to 10 bases. CDR1 is SGHNT, CDR2 YYREEE, per germline (reference sequence). The CDR3 bases are TGTGCCAGCAGCCAGGGCCGGGATGAGCAGTTCTTC. Translating gives CASSQGRDEQFF.

This clone was recorded once. The V gene is TRBV7-6, the J gene TRBJ2-3; D ambiguous. CDR1 SGHVS and CDR2 FNYEAQ come from the germline V gene. The CDR3 has 13 residues. The V and J ends lost 1 base and 2 bases respectively, with 4 bases between them. CDR3 coding DNA: TGTGCCAGCAGCTTAGTTGTCACAGATACGCAGTATTTT. Protein sequence: CASSLVVTDTQYF.

This clone was seen only once. The germline gene is not matched at one end of the junction; a read error may be the cause. This chain connects TRBV3-1 (or the pseudogene TRBV3-2) to TRBJ1-2; 7 bases are a match to TRBD1. Germline V gene lookup returns CDR1 LGHDT and CDR2 YNNKEL (reference sequence). This CDR3 comprises 13 residues. The CDR3, as DNA: TGTGCCAGCAGCCTTTCCGGGACAGCGGTCGCGTCCTTC. Translating gives CASSLSGTAVASF.

V gene TRBV11-3 combines with J gene TRBJ2-1; a possible D gene is TRBD1 (5 bases). V dropped 1 base and J dropped 4 bases, with 11 bases sitting between them. The CDR3 sequence is 15 residues long. Germline V gene lookup returns CDR1 SGHNT and CDR2 YENEEA. DNA of the CDR3: TGTGCCAGCAGCTTAGGACTGACAGCTTACAATGAGCAGTTCTTC. Translation gives CASSLGLTAYNEQFF.